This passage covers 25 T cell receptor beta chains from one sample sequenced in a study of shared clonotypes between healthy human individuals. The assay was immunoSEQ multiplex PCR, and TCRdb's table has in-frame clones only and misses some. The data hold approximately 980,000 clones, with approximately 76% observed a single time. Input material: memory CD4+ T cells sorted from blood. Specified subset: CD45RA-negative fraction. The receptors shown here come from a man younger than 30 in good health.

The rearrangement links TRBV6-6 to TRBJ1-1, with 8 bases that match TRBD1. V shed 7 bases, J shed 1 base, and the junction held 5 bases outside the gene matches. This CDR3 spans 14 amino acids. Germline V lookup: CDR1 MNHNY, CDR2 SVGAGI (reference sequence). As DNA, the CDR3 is TGTGCCAGCACAAGACAGGGGTGGAACACTGAAGCTTTCTTT. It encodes CASTRQGWNTEAFF.

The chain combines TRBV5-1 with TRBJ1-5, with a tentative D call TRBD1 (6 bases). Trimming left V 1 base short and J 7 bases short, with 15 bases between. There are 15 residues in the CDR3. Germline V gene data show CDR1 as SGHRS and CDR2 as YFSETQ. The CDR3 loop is CASSLNGGGGQPQHF. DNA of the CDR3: TGCGCCAGCAGCTTGAATGGGGGCGGTGGGCAGCCCCAGCATTTT.

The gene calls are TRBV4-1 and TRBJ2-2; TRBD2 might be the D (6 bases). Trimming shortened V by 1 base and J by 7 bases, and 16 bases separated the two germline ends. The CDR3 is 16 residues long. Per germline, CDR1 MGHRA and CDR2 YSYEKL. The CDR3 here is CASSQGFGGQVGELFF. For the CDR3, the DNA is TGCGCCAGCAGCCAAGGCTTCGGAGGGCAGGTCGGGGAGCTGTTTTTT.

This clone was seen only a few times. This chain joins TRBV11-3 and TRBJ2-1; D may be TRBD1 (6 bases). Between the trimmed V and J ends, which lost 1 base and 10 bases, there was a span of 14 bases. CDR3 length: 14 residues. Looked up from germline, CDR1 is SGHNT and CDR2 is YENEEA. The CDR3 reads CASSLGDPGTEQFF. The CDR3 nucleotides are TGTGCCAGCAGCTTAGGGGATCCCGGGACAGAGCAGTTCTTC.

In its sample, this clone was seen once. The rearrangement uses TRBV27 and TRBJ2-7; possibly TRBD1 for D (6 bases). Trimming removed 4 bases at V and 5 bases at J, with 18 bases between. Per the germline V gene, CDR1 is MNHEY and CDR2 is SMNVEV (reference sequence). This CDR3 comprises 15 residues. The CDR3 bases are TGTGCCAGCAGTTCAAACAGGGCCTATGGTCACGAGCAGTACTTC. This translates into CASSSNRAYGHEQYF.

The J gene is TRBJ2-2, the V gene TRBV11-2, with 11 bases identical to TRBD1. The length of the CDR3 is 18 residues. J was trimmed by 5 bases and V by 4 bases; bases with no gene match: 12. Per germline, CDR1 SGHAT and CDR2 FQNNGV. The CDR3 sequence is CASSSRPTRDRGTGELFF. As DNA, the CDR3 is TGTGCCAGCAGCTCAAGACCCACCCGGGACAGGGGGACCGGGGAGCTGTTTTTT.

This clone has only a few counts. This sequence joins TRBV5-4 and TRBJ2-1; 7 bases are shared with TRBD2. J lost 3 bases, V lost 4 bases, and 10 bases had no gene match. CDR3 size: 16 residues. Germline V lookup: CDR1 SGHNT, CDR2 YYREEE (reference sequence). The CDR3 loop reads CASSLPGSGLYNEQFF. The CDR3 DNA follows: TGTGCCAGCAGCCTCCCGGGTAGCGGGCTCTACAATGAGCAGTTCTTC.

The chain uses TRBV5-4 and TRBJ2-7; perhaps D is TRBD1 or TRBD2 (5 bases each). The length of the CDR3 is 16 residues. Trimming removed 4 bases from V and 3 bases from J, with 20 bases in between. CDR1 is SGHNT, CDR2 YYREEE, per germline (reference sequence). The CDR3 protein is CASSPFPTGGNYEQYF. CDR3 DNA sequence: TGTGCCAGCAGCCCCTTCCCTACAGGAGGTAACTACGAGCAGTACTTC.

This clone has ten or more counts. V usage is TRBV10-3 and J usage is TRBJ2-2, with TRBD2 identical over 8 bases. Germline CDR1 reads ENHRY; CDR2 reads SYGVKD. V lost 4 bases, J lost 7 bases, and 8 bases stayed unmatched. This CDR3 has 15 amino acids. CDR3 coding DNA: TGTGCCATCAGTGTTGCAGCGGGAGAGGGCGGGGAGCTGTTTTTT. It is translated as CAISVAAGEGGELFF.

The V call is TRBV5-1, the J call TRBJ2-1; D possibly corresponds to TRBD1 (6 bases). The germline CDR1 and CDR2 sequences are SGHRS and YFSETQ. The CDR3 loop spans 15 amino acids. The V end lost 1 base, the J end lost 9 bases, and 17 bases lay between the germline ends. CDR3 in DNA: TGCGCCAGCAGCTTGACAGGGAAGGGCATAGGTGAGCAGTTCTTC. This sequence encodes CASSLTGKGIGEQFF.

This CDR3 reads CASSREVETWNTEAFF. The CDR3 region has the DNA TGTGCCAGCAGCCGAGAAGTTGAGACTTGGAACACTGAAGCTTTCTTT. This rearrangement joins TRBV9 to TRBJ1-1; D call uncertain. Per germline, CDR1 SGDLS and CDR2 YYNGEE. V was pared by 4 bases and J by 1 base, with 17 bases between. This CDR3 has 16 residues.

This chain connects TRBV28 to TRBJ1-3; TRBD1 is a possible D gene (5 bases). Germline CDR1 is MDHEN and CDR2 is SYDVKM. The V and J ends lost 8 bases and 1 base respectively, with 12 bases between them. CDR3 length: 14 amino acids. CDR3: CASQGGRSGNTIYF. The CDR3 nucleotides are TGTGCCAGCCAGGGTGGACGATCTGGAAACACCATATATTTT.

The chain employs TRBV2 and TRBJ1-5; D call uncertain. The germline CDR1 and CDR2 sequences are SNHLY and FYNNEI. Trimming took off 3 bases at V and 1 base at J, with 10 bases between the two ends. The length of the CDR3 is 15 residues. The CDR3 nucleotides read TGTGCCAGCAGTGACGGGCAGTCGAGCAATCAGCCCCAGCATTTT. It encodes CASSDGQSSNQPQHF. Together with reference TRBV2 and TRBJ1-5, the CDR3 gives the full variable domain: EPEVTQTPSHQVTQMGQEVILRCVPISNHLYFYWYRQILGQKVEFLVSFYNNEISEKSEIFDDQFSVERPDGSNFTLKIRSTKLEDSAMYFCASSDGQSSNQPQHFGDGTRLSIL.

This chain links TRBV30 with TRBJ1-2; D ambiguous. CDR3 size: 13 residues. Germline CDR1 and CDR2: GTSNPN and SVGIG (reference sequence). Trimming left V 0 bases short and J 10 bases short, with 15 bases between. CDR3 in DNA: TGTGCCTGGAGTGTCCAACTCTTAGATCTCTACACCTTC. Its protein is CAWSVQLLDLYTF.

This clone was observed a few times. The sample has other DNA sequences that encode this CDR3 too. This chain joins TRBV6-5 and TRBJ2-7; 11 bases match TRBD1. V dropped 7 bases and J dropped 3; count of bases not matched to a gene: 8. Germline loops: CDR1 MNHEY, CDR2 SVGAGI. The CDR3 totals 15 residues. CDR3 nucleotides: TGTGCCAGCACCTTGAGCGGGACAGGGGGCTACGAGCAGTACTTC. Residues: CASTLSGTGGYEQYF.

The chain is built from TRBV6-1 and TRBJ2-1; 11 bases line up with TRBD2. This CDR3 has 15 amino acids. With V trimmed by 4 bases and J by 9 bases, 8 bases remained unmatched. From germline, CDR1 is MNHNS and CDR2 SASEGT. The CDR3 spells CASSVIAGGPGEQFF. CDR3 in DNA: TGTGCCAGCAGTGTGATAGCGGGGGGGCCGGGTGAGCAGTTCTTC.

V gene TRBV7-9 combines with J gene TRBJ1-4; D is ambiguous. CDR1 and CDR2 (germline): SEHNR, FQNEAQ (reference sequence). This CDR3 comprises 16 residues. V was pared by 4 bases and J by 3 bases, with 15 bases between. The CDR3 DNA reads TGTGCCAGCAGCTCGGCAGGATTCAGCTCTAATGAAAAACTGTTTTTT. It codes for CASSSAGFSSNEKLFF.

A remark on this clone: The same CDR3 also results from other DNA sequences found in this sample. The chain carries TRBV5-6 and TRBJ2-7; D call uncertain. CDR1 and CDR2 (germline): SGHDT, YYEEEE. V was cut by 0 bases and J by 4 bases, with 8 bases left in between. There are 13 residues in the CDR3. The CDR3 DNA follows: TGTGCCAGCAGCTTGGCCTCCGGTTACGAGCAGTACTTC. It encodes CASSLASGYEQYF.

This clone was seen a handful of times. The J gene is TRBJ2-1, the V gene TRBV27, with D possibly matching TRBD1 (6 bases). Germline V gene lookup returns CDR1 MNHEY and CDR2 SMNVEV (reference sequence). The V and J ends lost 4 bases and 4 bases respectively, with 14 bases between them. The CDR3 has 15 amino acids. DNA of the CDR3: TGTGCCAGCAGTTACCGGGACATAGGATACAATGAGCAGTTCTTC. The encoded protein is CASSYRDIGYNEQFF.

CDR3 nucleotides: TGTGCCAGCTCACCACGTCCCTCACTGAACACTGAAGCTTTCTTT. Translated, it gives CASSPRPSLNTEAFF. The chain joins TRBV18 to TRBJ1-1; the D is unclear. There are 15 residues in the CDR3. V was clipped by 1 base and J by 0 bases, with 9 bases between them. Germline assignment: CDR1 KGHSH and CDR2 LQKENI.

DNA of the CDR3: TGTGCCAGCAGTACACAGGGATTAGAGACCCAGTACTTC. Protein sequence: CASSTQGLETQYF. The rearrangement uses TRBV28 and TRBJ2-5; D may be TRBD1 (6 bases). Germline CDR1 MDHEN, CDR2 SYDVKM. V was pared by 5 bases and J by 4 bases, with 11 bases between. The CDR3 contains 13 residues. Full variable domain (remainder filled in from reference TRBV28 and TRBJ2-5): DVKVTQSSRYLVKRTGEKVFLECVQDMDHENMFWYRQDPGLGLRLIYFSYDVKMKEKGDIPEGYSVSREKKERFSLILESASTNQTSMYLCASSTQGLETQYFGPGTRLLVL.

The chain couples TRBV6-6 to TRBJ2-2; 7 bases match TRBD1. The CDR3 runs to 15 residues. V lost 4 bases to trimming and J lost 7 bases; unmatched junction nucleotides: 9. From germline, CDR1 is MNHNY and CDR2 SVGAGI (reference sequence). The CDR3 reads CASSSATGAVGELFF. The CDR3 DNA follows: TGTGCCAGCAGTTCCGCTACAGGGGCGGTCGGGGAGCTGTTTTTT.

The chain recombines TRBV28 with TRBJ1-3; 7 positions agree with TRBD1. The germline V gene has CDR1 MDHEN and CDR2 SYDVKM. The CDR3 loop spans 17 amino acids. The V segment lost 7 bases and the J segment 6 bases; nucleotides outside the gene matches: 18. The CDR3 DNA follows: TGTGCCAGCAACCCGCCGCCGGGACAGTCAGATATAAACACCATATATTTT. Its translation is CASNPPPGQSDINTIYF. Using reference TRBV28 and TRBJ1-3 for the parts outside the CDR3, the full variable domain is DVKVTQSSRYLVKRTGEKVFLECVQDMDHENMFWYRQDPGLGLRLIYFSYDVKMKEKGDIPEGYSVSREKKERFSLILESASTNQTSMYLCASNPPPGQSDINTIYFGEGSWLTVV.

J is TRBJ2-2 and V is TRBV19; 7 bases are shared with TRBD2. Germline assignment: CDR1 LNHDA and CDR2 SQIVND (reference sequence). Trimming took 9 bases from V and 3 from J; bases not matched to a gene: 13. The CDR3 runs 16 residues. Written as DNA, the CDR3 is TGTGCCAGCAGGGAGGGGAGAACGGTGGACACCGGGGAGCTGTTTTTT. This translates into CASREGRTVDTGELFF. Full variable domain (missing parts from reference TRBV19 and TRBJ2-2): DGGITQSPKYLFRKEGQNVTLSCEQNLNHDAMYWYRQDPGQGLRLIYYSQIVNDFQKGDIAEGYSVSREKKESFPLTVTSAQKNPTAFYLCASREGRTVDTGELFFGEGSRLTVL.

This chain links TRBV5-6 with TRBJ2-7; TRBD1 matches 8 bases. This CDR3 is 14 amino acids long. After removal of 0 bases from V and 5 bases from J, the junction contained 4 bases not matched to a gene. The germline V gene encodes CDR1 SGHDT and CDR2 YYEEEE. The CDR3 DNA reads TGTGCCAGCAGCTTGGGACAGGGGCAGCACGAGCAGTACTTC. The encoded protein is CASSLGQGQHEQYF.